Below are 30 T cell receptor beta chains sequenced from a single sample in a study of identical twins. TCRdb recomputed calls from the 5' RACE reads with MiXCR, one row per CDR3 protein. The table includes hundreds of thousands of distinct CDR3 sequences, about 22% detected once. This sample was shared with a second study, whose subject was yellow fever vaccine responses in identical twins.

Sequencing was performed on CD4+ T cells sorted from blood. Receptors originate from a woman aged 18 to 35 in good health.

This rearrangement joins TRBV15 to TRBJ2-7; tentative D call: TRBD1 (5 bases). V shed 0 bases and J shed 6 bases, with 12 bases lying between them. CDR3 length: 14 residues. CDR1 and CDR2 from the germline V gene are LNHNV and YYDKDF (reference sequence). CDR3 nucleotides: TGTGCCACCAGCAGAGACCAGGGATCGGGCGAGCAGTACGTC. Translated, it gives CATSRDQGSGEQYV.

The rearrangement joins TRBV4-1 to TRBJ2-2; TRBD1 agrees at 8 bases. CDR1 is MGHRA, CDR2 YSYEKL, per germline. CDR3 length: 16 residues. With V trimmed by 1 base and J by 7 bases, 8 bases remained unmatched. CDR3 sequence (DNA): TGCGCCAGCAGCCAAGCCGGCAGGGGGCTTAGCGGGGAGCTGTTTTTT. Translation gives CASSQAGRGLSGELFF.

This clonotype has a handful of counts. The chain is built from TRBV2 and TRBJ2-4, with a tentative D call TRBD1 (5 bases). Germline V gives CDR1 SNHLY, CDR2 FYNNEI. V was shortened by 10 bases and J by 5 bases, with 9 bases between the two germline ends. The CDR3 loop spans 11 amino acids. The CDR3, as DNA: TGTGCCACTCGACAGCAAAACATTCAGTACTTC. This encodes CATRQQNIQYF.

This clonotype was detected a few times. The chain is built from TRBV25-1 and TRBJ2-2; possibly TRBD1 for D (5 bases). Trimming removed 4 bases from V and 6 bases from J, with 18 bases in between. The CDR3 consists of 16 residues. The germline gives CDR1 MGHDK, CDR2 SYGVNS. CDR3 residues: CASSGRAAGQAGELFF. CDR3 in DNA: TGTGCCAGCAGTGGTAGGGCGGCAGGGCAAGCCGGGGAGCTGTTTTTT.

The V gene is TRBV5-1, the J gene TRBJ2-2; D is unresolved. The germline CDR1 and CDR2 sequences are SGHRS and YFSETQ. Trimming took off 0 bases at V and 3 bases at J, with 9 bases between the two ends. CDR3 length: 15 residues. In DNA, the CDR3 is TGCGCCAGCAGCTTGGTTCAACTGGACACCGGGGAGCTGTTTTTT. It is translated as CASSLVQLDTGELFF.

The chain joins TRBV5-1 to TRBJ2-5; TRBD1 matches 9 bases. Per germline, CDR1 SGHRS and CDR2 YFSETQ. The V segment lost 3 bases and the J segment 4 bases; nucleotides outside the gene matches: 7. There are 15 residues in the CDR3. CDR3 sequence: CASSYGTGGPETQYF. CDR3 bases: TGCGCCAGCAGCTACGGCACAGGGGGCCCAGAGACCCAGTACTTC.

This clonotype was seen a few times. The chain has TRBV4-1 and TRBJ2-5; D is unclear. Germline V CDR1 and CDR2: MGHRA, YSYEKL. V lost 10 bases and J lost 2, with 14 bases in between. The CDR3 consists of 13 residues. As DNA, the CDR3 is TGCGCCACTTCGCTGGCACAGCAAGAGACCCAGTACTTC. Translation: CATSLAQQETQYF.

CDR3 sequence (DNA): TGTGCCAGCAGTGAAGCCCCTGGGCAAGGCTATGGCTACACCTTC. Amino acids: CASSEAPGQGYGYTF. The chain recombines TRBV6-1 with TRBJ1-2, with D unclear. The CDR3 length is 15 residues. V was pared by 0 bases and J by 4 bases, with 12 bases between. In germline, CDR1 is MNHNS, CDR2 SASEGT.

The chain has TRBV18 and TRBJ2-1; perhaps TRBD1 as D (6 bases). The V and J ends lost 4 bases and 6 bases respectively, with 7 bases between them. The V gene's germline CDR1 is KGHSH and CDR2 LQKENI. This CDR3 contains 12 residues. The CDR3 nucleotides are TGTGCCAGCTCACAACAGGGCAATGAGCAGTTCTTC. This gives the protein CASSQQGNEQFF. The full variable domain, in which reference TRBV18 and TRBJ2-1 provide the parts outside the CDR3, is NAGVMQNPRHLVRRRGQEARLRCSPMKGHSHVYWYRQLPEEGLKFMVYLQKENIIDESGMPKERFSAEFPKEGPSILRIQQVVRGDSAAYFCASSQQGNEQFFGPGTRLTVL.

J is TRBJ1-2 and V is TRBV5-6; 8 bases are shared with TRBD1. Trimming cost V 4 bases and J 7 bases; bases outside gene matches: 9. Germline V gene lookup returns CDR1 SGHDT and CDR2 YYEEEE. This CDR3 region has 14 residues. CDR3: CASSIGVQGAGYTF. Written as DNA, the CDR3 is TGTGCCAGCAGCATTGGGGTCCAGGGGGCTGGCTACACCTTC.

This clonotype turned up a few times. CDR3 region: CAISDDYEQYF. The CDR3 DNA is TGTGCCATCAGTGATGACTACGAGCAGTACTTC. The chain uses TRBV10-3 and TRBJ2-7; D ambiguous. Trimming removed 3 bases at V and 3 bases at J, with 3 bases between. Germline values: CDR1 ENHRY, CDR2 SYGVKD. This CDR3 contains 11 residues.

This clonotype was observed a handful of times. The rearrangement links TRBV5-1 to TRBJ2-1; possibly TRBD2 for D (6 bases). This CDR3 contains 15 residues. V was clipped by 0 bases and J by 7 bases, with 14 bases between them. The germline gives CDR1 SGHRS, CDR2 YFSETQ. The DNA of the CDR3 is TGCGCCAGCAGCTTGGCACGGGAGCAGAGGAATGAGCAGTTCTTC. Its translation: CASSLAREQRNEQFF.

This rearrangement joins TRBV9 to TRBJ2-1; 8 bases map to TRBD2. With V trimmed by 4 bases and J by 4 bases, 10 bases remained unmatched. The CDR3 consists of 16 residues. From germline, CDR1 is SGDLS and CDR2 YYNGEE. CDR3: CASSPRSGRGYNEQFF. CDR3 nucleotide sequence: TGTGCCAGCAGCCCCAGATCCGGGAGGGGGTACAATGAGCAGTTCTTC.

This clonotype has only a few counts. CDR3 coding DNA: TGTGCCAGCAGCCATGGGACTAGCGGGATTGGCTCCTACGAGCAGTACTTC. Its translation is CASSHGTSGIGSYEQYF. This sequence joins TRBV7-9 and TRBJ2-7; 13 nucleotides match TRBD2. The CDR3 extends over 17 amino acids. V lost 5 bases, J lost 0 bases, and 7 bases stayed unmatched. Germline-derived CDR1 and CDR2 are SEHNR and FQNEAQ (reference sequence). Full variable domain (rest looked up from reference TRBV7-9 and TRBJ2-7): DTGVSQNPRHKITKRGQNVTFRCDPISEHNRLYWYRQTLGQGPEFLTYFQNEAQLEKSRLLSDRFSAERPKGSFSTLEIQRTEQGDSAMYLCASSHGTSGIGSYEQYFGPGTRLTVT.

The V gene is TRBV5-1, the J gene TRBJ2-5; D is unclear. Trimming removed 0 bases from V and 4 bases from J, with 13 bases in between. The germline V gene encodes CDR1 SGHRS and CDR2 YFSETQ. CDR3 length: 15 amino acids. CDR3 protein: CASSLGSSGLETQYF. CDR3 DNA sequence: TGCGCCAGCAGCTTGGGGTCTAGTGGGCTAGAGACCCAGTACTTC. Looking up the rest from reference TRBV5-1 and TRBJ2-5 gives the full variable domain: KAGVTQTPRYLIKTRGQQVTLSCSPISGHRSVSWYQQTPGQGLQFLFEYFSETQRNKGNFPGRFSGRQFSNSRSEMNVSTLELGDSALYLCASSLGSSGLETQYFGPGTRLLVL.

The table lists this clonotype with a few counts. V is TRBV5-1 and J is TRBJ2-5; unclear D gene. This CDR3 comprises 14 residues. Per germline, CDR1 SGHRS and CDR2 YFSETQ. Deletions cut 5 bases from V and 4 bases from J, with 15 bases between. The CDR3 sequence: CASRTTTIGETQYF. The DNA of the CDR3 is TGCGCCAGCAGAACTACCACCATTGGAGAGACCCAGTACTTC.

Ten or more counts support this clonotype. The chain is built from TRBV12-3 or TRBV12-4 and TRBJ1-5, with D hard to call. Between the trimmed V and J ends, which lost 3 bases and 4 bases, there was a span of 10 bases. The CDR3 is made up of 14 amino acids. In nucleotides, the CDR3 is TGTGCCAGCAGTTTGGGCGACGGGAATCAGCCCCAGCATTTT. Residues: CASSLGDGNQPQHF.

This clonotype was seen more than once but under ten times. This chain connects TRBV20-1 to TRBJ1-1, with 8 bases that match TRBD1. CDR1 and CDR2 (germline): DFQATT, SNEGSKA (reference sequence). There are 14 residues in the CDR3. V dropped 4 bases and J dropped 0; count of bases not matched to a gene: 4. The CDR3 region has the DNA TGCAGTGCTAATCGACAGGGGATGAACACTGAAGCTTTCTTT. It codes for CSANRQGMNTEAFF.

This clonotype was seen a few times. V is TRBV11-2 and J is TRBJ2-7; 8 nucleotides line up with TRBD1. The junction had 10 bases not matched to a gene; V was cut back by 4 bases and J by 2 bases. Germline V gives CDR1 SGHAT, CDR2 FQNNGV. This CDR3 contains 16 residues. The CDR3 DNA is TGTGCCAGCAGCTCTCTCCCTCGACAGGGGACCTACGAGCAGTACTTC. Protein: CASSSLPRQGTYEQYF.

In this sample, this clonotype turned up once. The chain joins TRBV6-1 to TRBJ1-3, with 7 bases matching TRBD1. The J segment lost 2 bases and the V segment lost 4 bases, leaving 11 bases of the junction unmatched. The CDR3 extends over 17 amino acids. The germline V gene encodes CDR1 MNHNS and CDR2 SASEGT. The CDR3 loop reads CASSASPGGQPGNTIYF. Written as DNA, the CDR3 is TGTGCCAGCAGTGCAAGTCCCGGGGGACAGCCTGGAAACACCATATATTTT.

The chain combines TRBV7-2 with TRBJ2-3, with 7 bases that match TRBD1. Per germline, CDR1 SGHTA and CDR2 FQGNSA. V dropped 4 bases and J dropped 6; count of bases not matched to a gene: 13. This CDR3 contains 16 residues. CDR3 amino acids: CASSSVPKGATDTQYF. DNA of the CDR3: TGTGCCAGCAGCTCGGTACCAAAGGGGGCAACTGATACGCAGTATTTT.

The rearrangement uses TRBV28 and TRBJ2-1; 16 positions agree with TRBD2. The V and J ends lost 4 bases and 10 bases, in that order; junction bases with no gene match: 7. The CDR3 is 16 amino acids. CDR1 is MDHEN, CDR2 SYDVKM, per germline. The CDR3 coding sequence is TGTGCCAGCAGTTCCCCCGGGACTAGCGGGAGGGGGGAGCAGTTCTTC. Translating it yields CASSSPGTSGRGEQFF. Full variable domain (rest looked up from reference TRBV28 and TRBJ2-1): DVKVTQSSRYLVKRTGEKVFLECVQDMDHENMFWYRQDPGLGLRLIYFSYDVKMKEKGDIPEGYSVSREKKERFSLILESASTNQTSMYLCASSSPGTSGRGEQFFGPGTRLTVL.

V gene TRBV6-1 combines with J gene TRBJ1-1; D is ambiguous. This CDR3 has 16 residues. The ends were cut back, 5 bases at V and 1 base at J, with 17 bases in the middle. Germline V gene sequence: CDR1 MNHNS, CDR2 SASEGT. CDR3 DNA: TGTGCCAGCAGTCATGGAAGGAGTTTCCGGAACACTGAAGCTTTCTTT. It translates to CASSHGRSFRNTEAFF.

This clonotype was counted only a few times. V usage is TRBV5-1 and J usage is TRBJ2-5; 7 bases agree with TRBD2. This CDR3 has 17 amino acids. Germline V lookup: CDR1 SGHRS, CDR2 YFSETQ. V was pared by 0 bases and J by 0 bases, with 8 bases of the junction left unmatched. The DNA for the CDR3 is TGCGCCAGCAGCTTGGCCGGTCCAACTAGCGACCAAGAGACCCAGTACTTC. It yields the protein CASSLAGPTSDQETQYF.

J is TRBJ2-1 and V is TRBV7-3, with 12 bases lining up with TRBD2. The CDR3 runs 20 residues. J gave up 2 bases and V 4 bases, and 15 bases lay outside the gene matches. Per the germline V gene, CDR1 is SGHTA and CDR2 is FQGTGA. As DNA, the CDR3 is TGTGCCAGCAGCTCCCTTGGGGCTAGCGGGAGGGCCGGACCCTACAATGAGCAGTTCTTC. Residues: CASSSLGASGRAGPYNEQFF.

This clonotype was picked up many times. The chain has TRBV7-9 and TRBJ2-3, with TRBD1 matching 8 bases. This CDR3 is built from 13 residues. Germline trimming cut 5 bases from V and 6 bases from J; bases unmatched to any gene: 4. CDR1 and CDR2 from the germline V gene are SEHNR and FQNEAQ (reference sequence). CDR3 DNA sequence: TGTGCCAGCAGCCTTGGACAGGGCGATACGCAGTATTTT. It encodes CASSLGQGDTQYF.

The chain joins TRBV27 to TRBJ2-2; D not resolved. The germline V and J ends were trimmed by 4 bases and 3 bases, with 9 bases remaining between them. Germline-derived CDR1 and CDR2 are MNHEY and SMNVEV (reference sequence). This CDR3 region has 14 residues. The CDR3 here is CASSYSYYTGELFF. CDR3 bases: TGTGCCAGCAGTTACAGCTATTACACCGGGGAGCTGTTTTTT.

The rearrangement joins TRBV28 to TRBJ1-5, with D possibly matching TRBD1 (5 bases). Trimming stripped 6 bases from V and 2 bases from J, with 14 bases between. This CDR3 region has 15 residues. In germline, CDR1 is MDHEN, CDR2 SYDVKM. CDR3 DNA: TGTGCCAGCAGCTTTGCAGGGAATGGCAATCAGCCCCAGCATTTT. This codes for CASSFAGNGNQPQHF.

The rearrangement joins TRBV7-3 to TRBJ2-7; TRBD1 matches 11 bases. The CDR3 is 17 amino acids. Germline CDR1 and CDR2: SGHTA and FQGTGA. With V trimmed by 4 bases and J by 2 bases, 10 bases remained unmatched. CDR3: CASSSRQGQGGPYEQYF. CDR3 DNA sequence: TGTGCCAGCAGCTCGCGCCAGGGACAGGGGGGCCCCTACGAGCAGTACTTC.

This clonotype was counted only a few times. The chain carries TRBV7-3 and TRBJ2-3; TRBD2 might be the D (5 bases). This CDR3 is built from 13 residues. Trimming left V 5 bases short and J 0 bases short, with 6 bases between. Germline V CDR1 and CDR2: SGHTA, FQGTGA. CDR3 DNA: TGTGCCAGCAGCAGGACTAGCACAGATACGCAGTATTTT. This codes for CASSRTSTDTQYF. The full variable domain, with the rest looked up from reference TRBV7-3 and TRBJ2-3, is GAGVSQTPSNKVTEKGKYVELRCDPISGHTALYWYRQSLGQGPEFLIYFQGTGAADDSGLPNDRFFAVRPEGSVSTLKIQRTERGDSAVYLCASSRTSTDTQYFGPGTRLTVL.